This T cell receptor (beta chain) was retrieved from a study of OX40 agonist ivuxolimab in advanced cancers. Study in general: The mean age was approximately 60 years, ranging from about 20 to 90, with approximately 85% of participants male.

Whole-study findings and limits: Averaging showed that CD8+ T cells had more expanded clones than CD4+ did.

The timepoints at which blood was sampled were baseline, cycle 4 day 1, and cycle 7 day 1. The V gene's germline CDR1 is SNHLY and CDR2 FYNNEI. The CDR3 runs 15 residues. With V trimmed by 6 bases and J by 7 bases, 9 bases remained unmatched. Turning to this clone: Its antigen is still unknown.

Data came from immunoSEQ multiplex PCR; TCRdb stores just in-frame clones and leaves some out. The data contain roughly 70,000 clones, 85% of them singletons. The starting material was CD4+ or CD8+ T cells sorted from blood, obtained in a trial of the OX40 agonist ivuxolimab. The sequence was obtained from an adult with an advanced solid tumor such as melanoma, head and neck, liver or kidney cancer. The rearrangement links TRBV2 to TRBJ2-1, with 10 bases aligning to TRBD1. The CDR3 region has the DNA TGTGCCAGCAGGGGGGGACAGGGGAAGGAGAATGAGCAGTTCTTC. Its translation: CASRGGQGKENEQFF.